This TCR beta chain was documented in a study of CD8 T cells in Susac syndrome. About the study: Patients with Susac syndrome who were sequenced included roughly 6 with active disease and eight or nine in remission. At the time of blood draw, patients with Susac syndrome were therapy-naive, receiving corticosteroids, or receiving intravenous immunoglobulin alone.

Germline trimming cut 0 bases from V and 2 bases from J; bases unmatched to any gene: 2. The CDR3 is made up of 14 amino acids. Germline lookup yields CDR1 SGHRS and CDR2 YFSETQ. With random hexamers, roughly 0.45 to 1 ug RNA was reverse transcribed. TCRdb ran MiXCR on the immunoSEQ multiplex PCR reads and lists one entry per CDR3 protein. The sample contains 95,000 to 150,000 distinct CDR3 sequences, 96% of which appear only once. From blood CD8+ and CD4+ T cells, TCR beta sequences were generated. Diagnostic criteria for definite or probable disease, in their recently defined form, were met by the patients with Susac syndrome.

Source material: CD4+ T cells from PBMCs. The TCR comes from a human donor with Susac syndrome. The J gene is TRBJ2-7, the V gene TRBV5-1; 7 bases are shared with TRBD2. Here the CDR3 DNA reads TGCGCCAGCAGCTTGGGGAGCGGGACCTACGAGCAGTACTTC. Encoded protein: CASSLGSGTYEQYF.